This TCR beta chain was found in a study of blood T cell repertoires in COVID-19. Study-level background: The samples span acute and convalescent COVID-19 from the United States, Italy and Spain. T cells, B-cell-depleted T cells, or PBMCs provided the cDNA or gDNA that served as material.

Methods used by the authors: Reference gene primer amplification gave estimated nucleated cell counts. Repertoires were generated with immunoSEQ multiplex PCR, while TCRdb's copy carries only in-frame clones and drops some. V and J calls and clone size follow that table, whereas D and trimming were derived from the DNA. In the table there are fewer than 80,000 clones, under 95% of which are singletons. The germline V gene has CDR1 LGHDT and CDR2 YNNKEL (reference sequence). The CDR3 is made up of 15 amino acids. The J segment lost 2 bases and the V segment lost 4 bases, leaving 7 bases of the junction unmatched.

The sequence came from a woman older than 75 with active or convalescent COVID-19. V and J are TRBV3-1 (or the pseudogene TRBV3-2) and TRBJ2-5, with 7 bases aligning to TRBD2. The sample was peripheral blood. CDR3 DNA sequence: TGTGCCAGCAGCCTTACCGGGACTATACAAGAGACCCAGTACTTC. Its translation: CASSLTGTIQETQYF.